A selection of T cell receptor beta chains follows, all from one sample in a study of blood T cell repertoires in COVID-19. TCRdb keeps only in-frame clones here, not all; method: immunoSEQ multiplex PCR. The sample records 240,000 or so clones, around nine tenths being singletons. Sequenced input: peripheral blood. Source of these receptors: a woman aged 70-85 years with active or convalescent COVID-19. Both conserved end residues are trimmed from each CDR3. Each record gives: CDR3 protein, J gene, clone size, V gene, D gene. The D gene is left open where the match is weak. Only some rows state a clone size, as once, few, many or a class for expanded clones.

cdr3_aa: ASSLVASGGARRDTQY
j_call: TRBJ2-3
clone_size: .
v_call: TRBV11-2
d_call: TRBD2

cdr3_aa: ASKGAGSAIYEQY
j_call: TRBJ2-7
clone_size: .
v_call: TRBV19
d_call: .

cdr3_aa: ASSFGQSNTEAF
j_call: TRBJ1-1
clone_size: .
v_call: TRBV6-5
d_call: .

cdr3_aa: ASSIRTPLAKNIQY
j_call: TRBJ2-4
clone_size: .
v_call: TRBV5-8
d_call: .

cdr3_aa: AISAPKGQGGNTIY
j_call: TRBJ1-3
clone_size: .
v_call: TRBV10-3
d_call: TRBD1

cdr3_aa: ASSRDLGDGYT
j_call: TRBJ1-2
clone_size: .
v_call: TRBV6-4
d_call: .

cdr3_aa: ASSEVVGPGVGELF
j_call: TRBJ2-2
clone_size: .
v_call: TRBV9
d_call: .

cdr3_aa: ASSPAETQY
j_call: TRBJ2-5
clone_size: .
v_call: TRBV18
d_call: .

cdr3_aa: ASNQGAGGYT
j_call: TRBJ1-2
clone_size: once
v_call: TRBV19
d_call: .

cdr3_aa: ASSPLAPLAGSSYEQY
j_call: TRBJ2-7
clone_size: .
v_call: TRBV7-9
d_call: TRBD2

cdr3_aa: ASQTGTEPF
j_call: TRBJ1-1
clone_size: once
v_call: TRBV19
d_call: TRBD1

cdr3_aa: ASADRGSSV
j_call: TRBJ1-2
clone_size: .
v_call: TRBV18
d_call: .

cdr3_aa: ASTPGGRASPLH
j_call: TRBJ1-6
clone_size: .
v_call: TRBV6-5
d_call: .

cdr3_aa: ASRGGQGTNYGYT
j_call: TRBJ1-2
clone_size: .
v_call: TRBV10-2
d_call: TRBD1

cdr3_aa: ASSLWGRGGSETQY
j_call: TRBJ2-5
clone_size: .
v_call: TRBV5-1
d_call: .

cdr3_aa: ASSPLGRGGHNTDTQY
j_call: TRBJ2-3
clone_size: .
v_call: TRBV4-1
d_call: .

cdr3_aa: ASSLPLLSGYT
j_call: TRBJ1-2
clone_size: .
v_call: TRBV7-2
d_call: .

cdr3_aa: ASSQDGGGLNTEAF
j_call: TRBJ1-1
clone_size: .
v_call: TRBV4-1
d_call: .

cdr3_aa: ASSHSTEGAF
j_call: TRBJ1-1
clone_size: .
v_call: TRBV5-1
d_call: .

cdr3_aa: ATSDLGPGKETQY
j_call: TRBJ2-5
clone_size: .
v_call: TRBV24-1
d_call: .

cdr3_aa: ASSYGISGGVETQY
j_call: TRBJ2-5
clone_size: .
v_call: TRBV6-6
d_call: TRBD2

cdr3_aa: ASSLNRGTGNTIY
j_call: TRBJ1-3
clone_size: .
v_call: TRBV28
d_call: TRBD1

cdr3_aa: ASSSLGPNQPQH
j_call: TRBJ1-5
clone_size: .
v_call: TRBV7-2
d_call: .

cdr3_aa: ASSPRQEISTNYGYT
j_call: TRBJ1-2
clone_size: .
v_call: TRBV18
d_call: .

cdr3_aa: ASSSYFMRPDTQY
j_call: TRBJ2-3
clone_size: .
v_call: TRBV5-6
d_call: .

cdr3_aa: SASQGGYT
j_call: TRBJ1-2
clone_size: few
v_call: TRBV20-1
d_call: .

cdr3_aa: ASSKDSLETQY
j_call: TRBJ2-5
clone_size: .
v_call: TRBV25-1
d_call: .